This T cell receptor (beta chain) was identified in a study of cytomegalovirus exposure and HLA in healthy donors. Study-wide points: V segments that were indistinguishable, TRBV6-2 and TRBV6-3 among them, were omitted from analysis.

Germline assignment: CDR1 SEHNR and CDR2 FQNEAQ (reference sequence). The CDR3 length is 16 residues. With regard to this clone: The antigen remains undetermined. A read error may account for a junction end that differs from germline.

In the PCR, 60 Vbeta and 13 Jbeta primers were used. Libraries were prepared by immunoSEQ multiplex PCR; TCRdb keeps only in-frame clonotypes and omits some of them. Here the sample spans 180,000 or so clones, around 78% being singletons. The gene calls are TRBV7-9 and TRBJ2-3; D may be TRBD1 (6 bases). The clonotype was recovered from a woman aged 30 to 39 in good health and CMV-seropositive. The source material was PBMCs. CDR3 region: CASSLDGGGSRDTQYF. CDR3 DNA: TGTGCCAGCAGCTTAGATGGTGGGGGCAGCAGAGATACGCAGTATTTT. The whole variable domain, remainder taken from reference TRBV7-9 and TRBJ2-3, is DTGVSQNPRHKITKRGQNVTFRCDPISEHNRLYWYRQTLGQGPEFLTYFQNEAQLEKSRLLSDRFSAERPKGSFSTLEIQRTEQGDSAMYLCASSLDGGGSRDTQYFGPGTRLTVL.